The 2 T cell receptor beta chains below come from one sample, sequenced in a study of T cell repertoires in cytomegalovirus infection. MiXCR, run by TCRdb on the reads, gives a single entry per CDR3 protein. Altogether some 150,000 distinct CDR3 sequences are present, under 8% being singletons, with the ten largest covering 18%. The sample comprised PBMCs. The receptors stem from a human donor in good health (CMV status not recorded). Some clones in this sample may be carry-over from other donors' samples.

This clonotype came up a few times. The chain recombines TRBV5-5 with TRBJ1-6, with TRBD1 matching over 7 bases. V trimming: 4 bases; J trimming: 5 bases; junction bases outside the gene matches: 6. The CDR3 is 15 residues long. CDR1 is SGHKS and CDR2 is YYEKEE in the germline V gene (reference sequence). As DNA, the CDR3 is TGTGCCAGCAGCCCAATCAGGGGGAATAATTCACCCCTCCACTTT. It codes for CASSPIRGNNSPLHF.

This clonotype was detected ten times or more. The gene calls are TRBV7-2 and TRBJ2-1, with a possible D match to TRBD2 (6 bases). Per germline, CDR1 SGHTA and CDR2 FQGNSA. This CDR3 comprises 16 residues. Trimming removed 4 bases at V and 5 bases at J, with 18 bases between. The DNA of the CDR3 is TGTGCCAGCAGCTCGAGACCCCCGGACTACAACAATGAGCAGTTCTTC. Its translation is CASSSRPPDYNNEQFF.